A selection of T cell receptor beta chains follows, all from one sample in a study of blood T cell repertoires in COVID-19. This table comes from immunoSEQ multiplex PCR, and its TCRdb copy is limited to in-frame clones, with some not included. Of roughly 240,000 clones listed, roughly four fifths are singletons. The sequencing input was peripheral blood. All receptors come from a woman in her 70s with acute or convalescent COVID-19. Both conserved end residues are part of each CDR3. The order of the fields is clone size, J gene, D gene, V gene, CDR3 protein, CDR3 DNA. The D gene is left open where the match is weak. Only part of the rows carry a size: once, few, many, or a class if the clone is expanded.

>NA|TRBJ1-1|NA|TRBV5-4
CASSGPDRPMNTEAFF
TGTGCCAGCAGCGGACCGGACAGACCCATGAACACTGAAGCTTTCTTT
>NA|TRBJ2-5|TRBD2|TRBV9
CASSPTSGEGETQYF
TGTGCCAGCAGTCCGACTAGCGGGGAAGGAGAGACCCAGTACTTC
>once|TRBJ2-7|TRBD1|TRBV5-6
CASSFAPGGTGQGYF
TGTGCCAGCAGCTTTGCTCCCGGTGGGACAGGCCAAGGGTACTTC
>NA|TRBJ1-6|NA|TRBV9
CASSGFDRTSSYNSPLHF
TGTGCCAGCAGCGGATTTGACAGGACGAGCTCCTATAATTCACCCCTCCACTTT
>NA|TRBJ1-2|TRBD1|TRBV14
CASSPQGGSYGYTF
TGTGCCAGCAGCCCCCAAGGGGGCTCCTATGGCTACACCTTC
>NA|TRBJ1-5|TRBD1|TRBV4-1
CASSQRTGLSQPQHF
TGCGCCAGCAGCCAACGGACAGGGCTGAGTCAGCCCCAGCATTTT
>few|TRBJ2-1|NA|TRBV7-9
CASAGQRDYNEQFF
TGTGCCAGCGCGGGACAGAGAGATTACAATGAGCAGTTCTTC
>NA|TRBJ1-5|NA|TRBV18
CASSPTGVYQPQHF
TGTGCCAGCTCACCAACAGGAGTGTATCAGCCCCAGCATTTT
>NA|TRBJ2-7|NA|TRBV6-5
CASRTGRLEQYF
TGTGCCAGCAGGACAGGGAGGCTCGAGCAGTACTTC
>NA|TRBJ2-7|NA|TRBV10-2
CASIQGREQYF
TGCGCCAGCATACAGGGTCGCGAGCAGTACTTC
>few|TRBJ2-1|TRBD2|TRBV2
CASSDIGLVGNEQFF
TGTGCCAGCAGCGATATAGGACTAGTTGGCAATGAGCAGTTCTTC
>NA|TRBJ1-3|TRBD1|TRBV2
CASSPYRGSFASGNTIYF
TGTGCCAGCAGTCCCTACAGGGGTTCGTTTGCGTCTGGAAACACCATATATTTT
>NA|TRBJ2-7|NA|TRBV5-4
CASTLRGGMGSEQYF
TGTGCCAGCACTTTGAGAGGGGGAATGGGATCTGAGCAGTACTTC